This T cell receptor beta chain was identified in a study of T cells in localized non-small cell lung cancer. Study-level points and caveats: Adjacent lung tissue had a median around 50 of the top 100 clones found in the tumor.

A word on this clone: Its target is unknown.

Only in-frame clones appear in the TCRdb table, and some are missing; sequencing was by immunoSEQ multiplex PCR. The data hold about 59,000 clones, with 75% to 90% observed a single time. V was pared by 4 bases and J by 6 bases, with 17 bases between. CDR3 size: 15 residues. CDR1 and CDR2 from the germline V gene are SGHDT and YYEEEE. This TCR was recovered from a woman aged 40-70 years with stage I lung adenocarcinoma. The material sequenced was peripheral blood, taken before any cancer treatment. The V call is TRBV5-6, the J call TRBJ1-5; unclear D gene. CDR3: CASSLLMGISQPQHF. CDR3 bases: TGTGCCAGCAGCCTCCTGATGGGGATTAGTCAGCCCCAGCATTTT.